One TCR beta chain is described in this entry. What it binds is not known. This sample stems from a study of radiotherapy plus CTLA-4 blockade in lung cancer. For the study at large: For approximately 19% of patients, objective responses occurred, and about 33% had disease control.

TCRdb keeps only in-frame clones here, not all; method: immunoSEQ multiplex PCR. Among around 99,000 clones listed, around nine tenths were seen once. Overall study results and limits: After radiotherapy and ipilimumab, tumor-derived clones expanded in peripheral blood. Reportedly, early blood T cell clone dynamics best predicted response, with interferon-beta.

The CDR3 is made up of 15 amino acids. V trimming: 2 bases; J trimming: 6 bases; junction bases outside the gene matches: 9. The germline CDR1 and CDR2 sequences are MGHRA and YSYEKL. The sequence came from a human donor with non-small cell lung cancer that progressed on radiotherapy plus ipilimumab. The material sequenced was peripheral blood, taken from a patient treated with radiotherapy plus ipilimumab. The rearrangement joins TRBV4-1 to TRBJ2-7, with 8 bases identical to TRBD1. This CDR3 is CASSQKGTGLGEQYF. The CDR3 nucleotides are TGCGCCAGCAGCCAAAAAGGGACAGGACTGGGCGAGCAGTACTTC.